This T cell receptor (beta chain) was observed in a study of T cell repertoires in cytomegalovirus infection. TCRdb re-called the reads with MiXCR, one entry per CDR3 protein. The sample yields fewer than 350,000 distinct CDR3 sequences, about a sixth seen once. Study-level results: Of the TCR beta families, the public ones yielded a cumulative frequency that identified carriers of CMV plus the relevant HLA.

About this clonotype itself: Its specificity is not known.

This receptor was taken from a human donor in good health (CMV status not recorded). Some clones in this sample may be carry-over from other donors' samples. Sequenced sample: PBMCs.

This chain's CDR3 is CASDRRQVSDEQYF. The DNA for the CDR3 is TGTGCCAGCGACCGGAGGCAGGTCAGCGACGAGCAGTACTTC. The chain links TRBV7-9 to TRBJ2-7; TRBD2 might be the D (5 bases). Germline loops: CDR1 SEHNR, CDR2 FQNEAQ (reference sequence). There are 14 residues in the CDR3. V gave up 8 bases and J gave up 5 bases, with 19 bases separating them.